Listed below are T cell receptor beta chains from one sample, sequenced in a study of Ad26.COV2.S vaccination and SARS-CoV-2 variants. Some clones are missing from TCRdb's copy, which holds only in-frame ones; the method was immunoSEQ multiplex PCR. The table records hundreds of thousands of clones, roughly 90% of them present only once. The sequencing here drew on peripheral blood, taken in a trial of Ad26.COV2.S vaccine versus placebo. The receptors originated from a person between 18 and 59 years old who received the Ad26.COV2.S COVID-19 vaccine or a placebo. The CDR3 runs from the conserved cysteine through the conserved F or W. A D gene is named only where the DNA matches it firmly. Size is stated for part of the rows, as once, few or many counts, or as a class when the clone is expanded.

.	TRBD1	TRBJ2-6	TRBV7-2	TGTGCCAGCAGCCCTATTGGGACAGGGTATGCTGGGGCCAACGTCCTGACTTTC	CASSPIGTGYAGANVLTF
.	.	TRBJ1-1	TRBV10-3	TGTGCCATCAGTGAGTCGCTGGGAAAGAACACTGAAGCTTTCTTT	CAISESLGKNTEAFF
.	.	TRBJ2-1	TRBV6-5	TGTGCCAGCAGGAGTGGGGGCAATGAGCAGTTCTTC	CASRSGGNEQFF
.	.	TRBJ2-2	TRBV11-1	TGTGCCAGCAGAGGGACCCCGAACACCGGGGAGCTGTTTTTT	CASRGTPNTGELFF
once	.	TRBJ1-5	TRBV19	TGTGCCAGTAGTATTGCGTTAGGCCCCCAGCATTTT	CASSIALGPQHF
.	TRBD1	TRBJ1-4	TRBV5-1	TGCGCCAGCACTCACTCGGGACAGGGCTTAGAAAAACTGTTTTTT	CASTHSGQGLEKLFF
.	.	TRBJ1-5	TRBV18	TGTGCCAGCTCACCCGACAGACCCCTTCTCCAGCCCCAGCATTTT	CASSPDRPLLQPQHF
few	TRBD1	TRBJ2-7	TRBV16	TGTGCCAGCAGCCCCCGGGGGACAGGGTTTAGCGAGCAGTACTTC	CASSPRGTGFSEQYF
.	TRBD2	TRBJ2-7	TRBV29-1	TGCAGCGTTGAGGAGTCTAGCGGGGAGCAGTACTTC	CSVEESSGEQYF
.	.	TRBJ1-5	TRBV24-1	TGTGCCACCAGTGATTCGGTAAGTCAGCCCCAGCATTTT	CATSDSVSQPQHF
once	TRBD1	TRBJ1-2	TRBV5-4	TGTGCCAGCAGCTTGGGACAGGGGGCTCGAGGCTACACCTTC	CASSLGQGARGYTF
.	TRBD1	TRBJ2-1	TRBV18	TGTGCCAGCTCACCACCGCTGGCAGGGGGACAGGGGGAGCAGTTCTTC	CASSPPLAGGQGEQFF
.	.	TRBJ1-2	TRBV19	TGTGCCAGTAGCTCGGACAGTCCGCATGGCTACACCTTC	CASSSDSPHGYTF
.	.	TRBJ2-7	TRBV14	TGTGCCAGCAGCCGGAGGACACTTAGGTCTAATTTCTACGAGCAGTACTTC	CASSRRTLRSNFYEQYF
.	.	TRBJ1-2	TRBV7-2	TGTGCCAGCAGCTTAGAGATTTCACGGCATGGCTACACCTTC	CASSLEISRHGYTF
.	.	TRBJ1-4	TRBV25-1	TGTGCCAGCAGTGACACCCGGGACACGCATGAAAAACTGTTTTTT	CASSDTRDTHEKLFF
once	.	TRBJ1-2	TRBV5-1	TGCGCCAGCAGCTTGCCCGAAGGGACCACTACTAACTATGGCTACACCTTC	CASSLPEGTTTNYGYTF
.	.	TRBJ1-1	TRBV7-2	TGTGCCAGCAGCTCAGACAGTTACACTGAAGCTTTCTTT	CASSSDSYTEAFF
.	TRBD2	TRBJ2-1	TRBV30	TGTGCCTGGAGTGACAGGACTAGCGGGGACAATGAGCAGTTCTTC	CAWSDRTSGDNEQFF
.	TRBD2	TRBJ2-1	TRBV7-9	TGTGCCAGCAGCCCGGGACTAGTTCCCTACAATGAGCAGTTCTTC	CASSPGLVPYNEQFF
once	TRBD1	TRBJ2-3	TRBV29-1	TGCAGCGTTGTTCAGGGGGCGTTAGGAGATACGCAGTATTTT	CSVVQGALGDTQYF
once	.	TRBJ1-4	TRBV25-1	TGTGCCAGCAGTGACCCGGCAGGGGTTAATGAAAAACTGTTTTTT	CASSDPAGVNEKLFF
.	.	TRBJ1-5	TRBV9	TGTGCCAGCAGCGCTGGGGGGAGCAATCAGCCCCAGCATTTT	CASSAGGSNQPQHF
.	TRBD2	TRBJ2-1	TRBV11-3	TGTGCCAGCAGCTTAGGGGCGGGAGTTATCGGTAATGAGCAGTTCTTC	CASSLGAGVIGNEQFF
.	.	TRBJ1-4	TRBV5-1	TGCGCCAGCAGCCCCGGGAGGGCTAATGAAAAACTGTTTTTT	CASSPGRANEKLFF
.	TRBD2	TRBJ2-5	TRBV2	TGTGCCAGCAGCTGGACTAGCGGGGCTCAGACCCAGTACTTC	CASSWTSGAQTQYF
few	.	TRBJ2-3	TRBV24-1	TGTGCCACCACCCTAAGTGGCGGTAGCACAGATACGCAGTATTTT	CATTLSGGSTDTQYF
.	.	TRBJ2-7	TRBV2	TGTGCCAGCATCCTATCGACCGACGAGCAGTACTTC	CASILSTDEQYF
.	.	TRBJ2-7	TRBV7-3	TGTGCCAGCAGCTTGCAGAACAGCGTACCGGGGGACCGGCGGTACGAGCAGTACTTC	CASSLQNSVPGDRRYEQYF
.	.	TRBJ2-5	TRBV12-3/TRBV12-4	TGTGCCAGCAATGGGGGGCGAGGGGAGACCCAGTACTTC	CASNGGRGETQYF
.	TRBD1	TRBJ2-7	TRBV2	TGTGCCAGCAGACAGGGGAGCTCCTACGAGCAGTACTTC	CASRQGSSYEQYF
few	TRBD1	TRBJ2-2	TRBV15	TGTGCCACCAGCAGAGCCCGACGAGGACAGGGCCCCGGGGAGCTGTTTTTT	CATSRARRGQGPGELFF
.	.	TRBJ2-7	TRBV15	TGTGCCACCAGTCTGCCTGGGGCCTTCTACGAGCAGTACTTC	CATSLPGAFYEQYF
.	.	TRBJ1-1	TRBV5-4	TGTGCCAGCAGCGCAGGACTGGTGAACACTGAAGCTTTCTTT	CASSAGLVNTEAFF
.	.	TRBJ1-2	TRBV19	TGTGCCAGTAGTATGCGGGGGGTTGCCTATGGCTACACCTTC	CASSMRGVAYGYTF
.	.	TRBJ1-1	TRBV11-2	TGTGCCAGCAGCTACGATAGGGGTTTGACTGAAGCTTTCTTT	CASSYDRGLTEAFF
.	.	TRBJ2-2	TRBV7-9	TGTGGAACATCTGGGGCTAGCGATGCCACCGGGGAGCTGTTTTTT	CGTSGASDATGELFF
.	.	TRBJ1-1	TRBV29-1	TGCAGCGTCGAACAGGGTAACCCTGAAGCTTTCTTT	CSVEQGNPEAFF
.	TRBD1	TRBJ2-2	TRBV2	TGTGCCAGCCTCCGGGACAGGGAGACCGGGGAGCTGTTTTTT	CASLRDRETGELFF
.	.	TRBJ1-5	TRBV4-3	TGCGCCAGCAGCTCAGAAGTAGCAAATCAGCCCCAGCATTTT	CASSSEVANQPQHF
.	.	TRBJ1-2	TRBV30	TGTGCCTGCCTGGGAAGGGTCTCTAATGGCTACACCTTC	CACLGRVSNGYTF
once	.	TRBJ1-5	TRBV15	TGTGCCACCAGCAGAGAGGTTGCAGGGAGTAGCAATCAGCCCCAGCATTTT	CATSREVAGSSNQPQHF
.	.	TRBJ1-6	TRBV10-3	TGTGCCATCAGCGACCCAGGTGGGAATTCACCCCTCCACTTT	CAISDPGGNSPLHF
.	.	TRBJ2-1	TRBV10-1	TGCGCCAGCAGTGAGTCGGACAATGAGCAGTTCTTC	CASSESDNEQFF
.	.	TRBJ1-5	TRBV18	TGTGCCAGCTCAACAGCCCCGGGGGAAAATCAGCCCCAGCATTTT	CASSTAPGENQPQHF
.	TRBD1	TRBJ2-7	TRBV9	TGTGCCAGCAGCGTAGGTGGACAGGGTAATTCCTACGAGCAGTACTTC	CASSVGGQGNSYEQYF